This TCR beta chain derives from a study of cytomegalovirus exposure and HLA in healthy donors. Vbeta (60) and Jbeta (13) primers were used in the PCR. Measured with immunoSEQ multiplex PCR; TCRdb has only the in-frame clones, and not every one. The sample carries 95,000 to 130,000 clones, around a tenth recorded once. Details on this clone: Its specificity is unknown.

Germline CDR1 is KGHSH and CDR2 is LQKENI. Trimming took 4 bases from V and 2 from J; bases not matched to a gene: 4. The CDR3 is 14 residues long. Study findings and constraints: Excluded were some V segments that proved indistinguishable, including TRBV6-2 and TRBV6-3. In an earlier analysis, most TCR beta V segments were productive about 87% or about 30% of the time. Published work reported that the classifier diagnosed cytomegalovirus status with high specificity and sensitivity.

Each of the donors was a healthy bone marrow donor. Sequencing was performed on PBMCs. The receptor was derived from a man aged 25 to 40 in good health and CMV-seronegative. This sequence joins TRBV18 and TRBJ1-2, with 7 bases matching TRBD1. The CDR3 sequence is CASSRAGGNYGYTF. As DNA, the CDR3 is TGTGCCAGCTCACGGGCAGGGGGGAACTATGGCTACACCTTC.